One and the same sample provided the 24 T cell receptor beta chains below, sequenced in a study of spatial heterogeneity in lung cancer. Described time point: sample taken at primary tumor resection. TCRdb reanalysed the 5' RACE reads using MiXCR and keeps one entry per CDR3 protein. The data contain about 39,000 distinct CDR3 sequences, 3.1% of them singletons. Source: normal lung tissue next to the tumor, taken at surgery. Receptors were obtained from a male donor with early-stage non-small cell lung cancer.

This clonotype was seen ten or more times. This CDR3 reads CASSSTGTSSPLHF. CDR3 in DNA: TGTGCCAGCAGTTCCACCGGGACAAGTTCACCCCTCCACTTT. The chain is built from TRBV6-6 and TRBJ1-6; a possible D gene is TRBD1 (6 bases). The germline gives CDR1 MNHNY, CDR2 SVGAGI (reference sequence). The V end was cut by 4 bases, the J end by 9 bases, with 13 bases between. The CDR3 spans 14 residues.

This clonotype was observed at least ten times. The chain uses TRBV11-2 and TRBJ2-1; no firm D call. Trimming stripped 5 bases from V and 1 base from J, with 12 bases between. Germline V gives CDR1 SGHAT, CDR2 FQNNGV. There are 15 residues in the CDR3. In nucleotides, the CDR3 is TGTGCCAGCAGCCCGGGTCCCCGATCCTACAATGAGCAGTTCTTC. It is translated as CASSPGPRSYNEQFF.

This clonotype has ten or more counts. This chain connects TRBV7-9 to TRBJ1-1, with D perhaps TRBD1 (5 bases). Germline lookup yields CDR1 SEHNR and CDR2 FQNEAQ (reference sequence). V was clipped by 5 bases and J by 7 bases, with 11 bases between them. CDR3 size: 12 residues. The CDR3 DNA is TGTGCCAGCAGCCCAGACAGTGATGAAGCTTTCTTT. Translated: CASSPDSDEAFF.

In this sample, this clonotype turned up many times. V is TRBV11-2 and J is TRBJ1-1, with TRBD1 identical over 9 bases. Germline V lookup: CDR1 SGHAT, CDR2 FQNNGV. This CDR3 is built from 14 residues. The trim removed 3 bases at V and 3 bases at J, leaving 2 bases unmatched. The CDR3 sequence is CASSFTGGDTEAFF. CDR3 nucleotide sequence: TGTGCCAGCAGCTTTACAGGGGGCGACACTGAAGCTTTCTTT.

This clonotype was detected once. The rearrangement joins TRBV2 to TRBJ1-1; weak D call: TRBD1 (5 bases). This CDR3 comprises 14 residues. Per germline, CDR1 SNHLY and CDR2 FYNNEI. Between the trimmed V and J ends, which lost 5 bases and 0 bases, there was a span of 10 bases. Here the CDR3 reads CASSWGGMNTEAFF. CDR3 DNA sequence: TGTGCCAGCAGTTGGGGGGGGATGAACACTGAAGCTTTCTTT.

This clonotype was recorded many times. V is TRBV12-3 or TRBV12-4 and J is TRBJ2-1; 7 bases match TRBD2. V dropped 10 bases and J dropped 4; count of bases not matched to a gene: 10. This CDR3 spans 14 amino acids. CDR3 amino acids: CATRVRGGYNEQFF. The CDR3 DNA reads TGTGCCACGCGGGTACGGGGAGGGTACAATGAGCAGTTCTTC.

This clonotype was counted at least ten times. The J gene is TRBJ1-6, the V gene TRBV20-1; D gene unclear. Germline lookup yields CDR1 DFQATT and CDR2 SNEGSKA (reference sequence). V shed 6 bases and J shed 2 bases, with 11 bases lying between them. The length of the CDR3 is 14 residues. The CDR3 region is CSARFGAYNSPLHF. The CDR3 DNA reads TGCAGTGCCCGTTTTGGGGCCTATAATTCACCCCTCCACTTT.

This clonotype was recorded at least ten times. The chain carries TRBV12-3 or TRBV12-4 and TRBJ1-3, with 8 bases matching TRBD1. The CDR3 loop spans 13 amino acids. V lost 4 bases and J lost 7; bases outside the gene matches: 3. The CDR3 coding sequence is TGTGCCAGCAGTTCGGACAGGGAGAACACCATATATTTT. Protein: CASSSDRENTIYF.

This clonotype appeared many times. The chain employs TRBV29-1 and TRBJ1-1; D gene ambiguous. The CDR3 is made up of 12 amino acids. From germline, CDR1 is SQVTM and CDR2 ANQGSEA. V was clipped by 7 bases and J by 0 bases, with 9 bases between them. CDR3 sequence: CSASNLNTEAFF. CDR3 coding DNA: TGCAGCGCATCGAACTTGAACACTGAAGCTTTCTTT.

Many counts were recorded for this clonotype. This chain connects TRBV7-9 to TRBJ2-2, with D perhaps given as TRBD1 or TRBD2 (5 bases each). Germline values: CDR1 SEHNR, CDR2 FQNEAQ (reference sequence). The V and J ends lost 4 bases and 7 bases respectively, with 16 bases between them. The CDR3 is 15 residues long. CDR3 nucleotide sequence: TGTGCCAGCAGCTCACCGGGGCTTTTAGGCGGGGAGCTGTTTTTT. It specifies CASSSPGLLGGELFF.

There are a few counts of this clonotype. The CDR3 DNA sequence: TGTGCCAGCAGTTTAGCAGGGGATGGCTACACCTTC. Amino acid sequence: CASSLAGDGYTF. The chain carries TRBV12-3 or TRBV12-4 and TRBJ1-2, with a possible D match to TRBD1 (5 bases). The V end was cut by 0 bases, the J end by 6 bases, with 5 bases between. The CDR3 contains 12 residues.

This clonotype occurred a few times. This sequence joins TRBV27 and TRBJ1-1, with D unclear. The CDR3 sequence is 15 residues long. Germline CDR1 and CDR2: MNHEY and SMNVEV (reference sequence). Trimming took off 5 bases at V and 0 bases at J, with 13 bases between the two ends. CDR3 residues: CASSLSPLMNTEAFF. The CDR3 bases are TGTGCCAGCAGTCTCTCTCCACTGATGAACACTGAAGCTTTCTTT.

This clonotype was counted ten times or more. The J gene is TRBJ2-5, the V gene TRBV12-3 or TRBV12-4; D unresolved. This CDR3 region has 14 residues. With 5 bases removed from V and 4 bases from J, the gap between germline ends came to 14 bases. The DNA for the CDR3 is TGTGCCAGCAGTCCCCCCGGGTTAGTAGAGACCCAGTACTTC. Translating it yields CASSPPGLVETQYF.

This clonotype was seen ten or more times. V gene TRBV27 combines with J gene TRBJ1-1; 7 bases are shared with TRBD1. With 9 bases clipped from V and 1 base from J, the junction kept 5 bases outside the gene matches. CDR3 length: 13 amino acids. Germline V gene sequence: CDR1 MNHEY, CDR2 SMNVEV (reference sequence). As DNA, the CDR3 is TGTGCCAGTAACAGGGGTGCGAACACTGAAGCTTTCTTT. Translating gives CASNRGANTEAFF.

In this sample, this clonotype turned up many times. CDR3 bases: TGTGCCAGCAGCCCCGACCTCGCTAATCAGCCCCAGCATTTT. This gives the protein CASSPDLANQPQHF. The rearrangement links TRBV9 to TRBJ1-5, with no clear D. Germline CDR1 is SGDLS and CDR2 is YYNGEE. Trimming pared 4 bases from V and 4 bases from J, leaving 12 bases between. The length of the CDR3 is 14 residues.

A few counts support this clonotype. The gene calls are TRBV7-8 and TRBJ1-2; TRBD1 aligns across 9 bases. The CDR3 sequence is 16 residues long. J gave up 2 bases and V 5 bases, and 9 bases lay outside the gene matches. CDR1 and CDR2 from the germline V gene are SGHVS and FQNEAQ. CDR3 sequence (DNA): TGTGCCAGCAGCCCGGGCGGGACAGGGTTCAACTATGGCTACACCTTC. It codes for CASSPGGTGFNYGYTF.

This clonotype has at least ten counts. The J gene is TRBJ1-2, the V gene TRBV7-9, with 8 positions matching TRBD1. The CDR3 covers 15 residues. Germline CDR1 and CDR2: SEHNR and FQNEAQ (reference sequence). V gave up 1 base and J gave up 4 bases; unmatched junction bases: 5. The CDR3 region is CASSLDRGKSYGYTF. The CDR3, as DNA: TGTGCCAGCAGCTTAGACAGGGGGAAATCCTATGGCTACACCTTC.

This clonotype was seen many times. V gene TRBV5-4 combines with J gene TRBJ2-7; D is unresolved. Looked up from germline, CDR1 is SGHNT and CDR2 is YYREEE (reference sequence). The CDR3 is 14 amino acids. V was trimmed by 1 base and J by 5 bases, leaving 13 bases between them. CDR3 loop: CASSLRAGIHEQYF. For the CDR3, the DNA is TGTGCCAGCAGCTTGAGGGCTGGGATCCACGAGCAGTACTTC.

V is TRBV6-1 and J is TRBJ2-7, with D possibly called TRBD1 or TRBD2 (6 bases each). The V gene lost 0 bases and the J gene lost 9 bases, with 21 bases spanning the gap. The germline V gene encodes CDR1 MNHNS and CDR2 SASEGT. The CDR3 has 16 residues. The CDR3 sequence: CASSEAGGGRVERQYF. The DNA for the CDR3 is TGTGCCAGCAGTGAAGCTGGAGGGGGTAGGGTAGAACGGCAGTACTTC.

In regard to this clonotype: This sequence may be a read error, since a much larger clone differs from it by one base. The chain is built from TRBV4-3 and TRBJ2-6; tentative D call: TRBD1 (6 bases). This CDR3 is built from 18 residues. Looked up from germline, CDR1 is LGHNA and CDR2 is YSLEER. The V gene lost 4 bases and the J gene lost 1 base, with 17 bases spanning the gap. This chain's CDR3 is CASSRDSGTNSGANVLTF. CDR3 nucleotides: TGCGCCAGCAGCCGAGATTCGGGGACAAATTCTGGGGCCAACGTCCTGACTTTC.

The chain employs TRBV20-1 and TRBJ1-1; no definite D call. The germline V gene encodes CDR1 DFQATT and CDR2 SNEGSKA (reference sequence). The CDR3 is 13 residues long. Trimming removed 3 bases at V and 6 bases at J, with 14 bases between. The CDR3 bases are TGCAGTGCTAGCGAGGGTGCGGGCTCTGAAGCTTTCTTT. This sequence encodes CSASEGAGSEAFF.

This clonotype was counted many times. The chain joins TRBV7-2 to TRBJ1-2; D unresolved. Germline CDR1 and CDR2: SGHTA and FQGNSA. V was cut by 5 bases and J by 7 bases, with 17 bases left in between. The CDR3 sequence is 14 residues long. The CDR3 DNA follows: TGTGCCAGCAGCCCCGACAACGGGTCATCTGGCTACACCTTC. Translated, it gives CASSPDNGSSGYTF.

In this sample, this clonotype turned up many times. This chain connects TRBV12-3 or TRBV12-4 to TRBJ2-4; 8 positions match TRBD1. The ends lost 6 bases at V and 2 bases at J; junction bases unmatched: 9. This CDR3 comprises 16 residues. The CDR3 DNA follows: TGTGCCAGCAGGACCACAGGGGGATGGACCAAAAACATTCAGTACTTC. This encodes CASRTTGGWTKNIQYF.

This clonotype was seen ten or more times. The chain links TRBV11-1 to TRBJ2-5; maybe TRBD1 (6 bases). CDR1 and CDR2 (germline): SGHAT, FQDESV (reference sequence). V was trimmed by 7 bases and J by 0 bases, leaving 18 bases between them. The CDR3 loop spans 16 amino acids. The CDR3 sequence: CASTPLRDTNQETQYF. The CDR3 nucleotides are TGTGCCAGCACCCCTCTCCGGGACACCAACCAAGAGACCCAGTACTTC.